This TCR beta chain was identified during a study of blood T cell repertoires in COVID-19. The wider study: Researchers got acute and convalescent COVID-19 samples from the United States, Italy and Spain.

Clones were read by immunoSEQ multiplex PCR, and TCRdb kept only the in-frame ones, dropping some. The repertoire holds about 69,000 clones, with 65% to 85% as singletons. The CDR3 is 14 residues long. V was clipped by 3 bases and J by 4 bases, with 15 bases between them. Germline values: CDR1 GTSNPN, CDR2 SVGIG (reference sequence). Specimen: peripheral blood. The genes are TRBV30 and TRBJ1-2; possibly TRBD1 for D (6 bases). The clonotype originates from a man in his 60s with acute or convalescent COVID-19. CDR3 DNA: TGTGCCTGGAGAGAGGGGGTATCAAGCTATGGCTACACCTTC. This codes for CAWREGVSSYGYTF.